These T cell receptor beta chains were read from a single sample in a study of cytomegalovirus exposure and HLA in healthy donors. Using immunoSEQ multiplex PCR, the repertoire was profiled, and TCRdb retains in-frame clones only, with some absent. This table holds more than 110,000 clones, 70% found once. Sequenced sample: PBMCs. Source of these receptors: a woman aged 55 to 70 in good health and CMV-seropositive. CDR3s include the opening cysteine and the closing phenylalanine or tryptophan. D genes are given only for firm matches. Size is stated for part of the rows, as once, few or many counts, or as a class when the clone is expanded.

>TRBV6-5|.|TRBJ2-1|TRBD1
TGTGCCAGCAGTTCGGCAGGGGGTTATGAGCAGTTCTTC
CASSSAGGYEQFF
>TRBV6-1|once|TRBJ1-5|.
TGTGCCAGCAGTGGAGCGGAGGGAAGGCCCCAGCATTTT
CASSGAEGRPQHF
>TRBV28|.|TRBJ1-5|.
TGTGCCAGCAGTTTACGCGGGCGTCAGCCCCAGCATTTT
CASSLRGRQPQHF
>TRBV29-1|.|TRBJ2-7|.
TGCAGCGTTGAGGGGCTAACCTACGAGCAGTACTTC
CSVEGLTYEQYF
>TRBV9|.|TRBJ2-2|TRBD2
TGTGCCAGCAGCGTAGGTCCGGGGGGAGGCCACGGGGAGCTGTTTTTT
CASSVGPGGGHGELFF
>TRBV6-5|.|TRBJ2-1|TRBD2
TGTGCCAGCAGATCCGGGACTAGCGGATACAATGAGCAGTTCTTC
CASRSGTSGYNEQFF
>TRBV29-1|once|TRBJ2-1|TRBD1
TGCAGCGTCTGGCAGGGGGTCACCAATGAGCAGTTCTTC
CSVWQGVTNEQFF
>TRBV6-5|.|TRBJ2-7|TRBD2
TGTGCCAGCAGTACGGGGACTAGCGGGAGGTTGACGTACTTC
CASSTGTSGRLTYF
>TRBV28|.|TRBJ2-7|TRBD1
TGTGCCAGCAGTAAGTCTGGGACAGGGGCTTCCTACGAGCAGTACTTC
CASSKSGTGASYEQYF
>TRBV29-1|.|TRBJ2-3|TRBD2
TGCAGCGTTGGTGGGGGACTAGCGGGAGGGCCACTCGGCACAGATACGCAGTATTTT
CSVGGGLAGGPLGTDTQYF
>TRBV25-1|.|TRBJ1-1|TRBD1
TGTGCCAGCACTGTAGGAGGGACAGGGAACACTGAAGCTTTCTTT
CASTVGGTGNTEAFF
>TRBV5-1|.|TRBJ2-4|TRBD2
TGCGCCAGCAGCCTGGGACTAGCGGGAGGCCTGAACATTCAGTACTTC
CASSLGLAGGLNIQYF
>TRBV5-4|.|TRBJ1-4|TRBD1
TGTGCCAGCAGCGAACGGACAGGTACTAATGAAAAACTGTTTTTT
CASSERTGTNEKLFF
>TRBV19|few|TRBJ1-5|TRBD1
TGTGCCAGTAGCCAAGACAGGGGCGGGCAGCCCCAGCATTTT
CASSQDRGGQPQHF
>TRBV7-9|.|TRBJ2-3|.
TGTGCCAGCAGCTTGATGACAGGCAGCATAGGGGATACGCAGTATTTT
CASSLMTGSIGDTQYF
>TRBV5-1|.|TRBJ1-1|TRBD1
TGCGCCAGCGGACCCGGACAGGGGGCCTCCATGAACACTGAAGCTTTCTTT
CASGPGQGASMNTEAFF
>TRBV25-1|.|TRBJ2-1|TRBD1
TGTGCCAGCAGTGCGGGACAGGGATCCTACAATGAGCAGTTCTTC
CASSAGQGSYNEQFF
>TRBV6-1|.|TRBJ2-3|TRBD2
TGTGCCAGCAGTGAAGAGGCTAGCGGGACCACAGATACGCAGTATTTT
CASSEEASGTTDTQYF
>TRBV29-1|few|TRBJ2-1|TRBD1
TGCAGCGTCTACCGGACAGGTAACAATGAGCAGTTCTTC
CSVYRTGNNEQFF
>TRBV19|.|TRBJ1-5|.
TGTGCCAGTAGTATAGATCGTTCGGTGGGCAATCAGCCCCAGCATTTT
CASSIDRSVGNQPQHF
>TRBV28|.|TRBJ1-4|TRBD1
TGTGCCAGCAGTTCGGGGACAGCAACTAATGAAAAACTGTTTTTT
CASSSGTATNEKLFF
>TRBV11-3|.|TRBJ2-1|TRBD2
TGTGCCAGCAGTTCGCCGGGGCTAGCGGGGAGAAATGAGCAGTTCTTC
CASSSPGLAGRNEQFF
>TRBV28|.|TRBJ2-7|.
TGTGCCAGCAGTTTTCAGGATTCCTACGAGCAGTACTTC
CASSFQDSYEQYF
>TRBV12-5|.|TRBJ1-3|.
TGTGCTAGTGGTTTGGGGACAGATTTAAACACCATATATTTT
CASGLGTDLNTIYF
>TRBV2|.|TRBJ1-4|.
TGTGCCAGCACCCAGGACAAATCCAATGGACTGTTTTTT
CASTQDKSNGLFF
>TRBV2|.|TRBJ2-7|TRBD2
TGTGCCAGCAGTGAGCTACTAGCGGGAGCGTACGAGCAGTACTTC
CASSELLAGAYEQYF
>TRBV2|.|TRBJ1-2|.
TGTGCCAGCAGTGAGTTACGGGGTAACTATGGCTACACCTTC
CASSELRGNYGYTF
>TRBV2|.|TRBJ1-4|.
TGTGCCAGCAGTGCCGGTAGCCTTAATGAAAAACTGTTTTTT
CASSAGSLNEKLFF
>TRBV9|.|TRBJ1-3|.
TGTGCCAGCAGCCCTCCAGGGCACTCTGGAAACACCATATATTTT
CASSPPGHSGNTIYF
>TRBV2|.|TRBJ1-4|TRBD1
TGTGCCAGCAGTCAGGGGGCGGCCAATGAAAAACTGTTTTTT
CASSQGAANEKLFF
>TRBV14|once|TRBJ1-3|.
TGTGCCAGCAGCCCCTCGGGAAACACCATATATTTT
CASSPSGNTIYF
>TRBV7-6|.|TRBJ1-1|TRBD1
TGTGCCAGCAGCTTAGAATCGGCAGGGGGCGGGAACACTGAAGCTTTCTTT
CASSLESAGGGNTEAFF
>TRBV19|.|TRBJ1-1|TRBD1
TGTGCCTCTCAAATTGGGACAGCGAAAAGTGAAGCTTTCTTT
CASQIGTAKSEAFF
>TRBV5-1|.|TRBJ2-3|.
TGCGCCAGCAGCTTGGCCTCTGATACGCAGTATTTT
CASSLASDTQYF
>TRBV11-1|.|TRBJ1-1|TRBD1
TGTGCCAGCAGCTCAGTGGGGACAGGGAACACTGAAGCTTTCTTT
CASSSVGTGNTEAFF
>TRBV7-9|.|TRBJ2-7|.
TGTGCCAGCAGCTCATCGGACAAATCCTACGAGCAGTACTTC
CASSSSDKSYEQYF
>TRBV5-4|.|TRBJ2-1|TRBD2
TGTGCCAGCAGCATAAGCGGGAGCTCCTACAATGAGCAGTTCTTC
CASSISGSSYNEQFF
>TRBV7-9|.|TRBJ1-3|.
TGTGCCAGCAGCTTAAACAGGGACCTCTCTGGAAACACCATATATTTT
CASSLNRDLSGNTIYF
>TRBV28|.|TRBJ2-7|.
TGTGCCAGCAGAGACCAGGACAGCTTAAGCTCCTACGAGCAGTACTTC
CASRDQDSLSSYEQYF
>TRBV2|.|TRBJ1-2|TRBD1
TGTGCCAGCAGTGAGGGACAGGGCACCAACTATGGCTACACCTTC
CASSEGQGTNYGYTF
>TRBV9|few|TRBJ2-2|TRBD2
TGTGCCAGCAGCGTCGGACTAGCGGGAGGAACCGGGGAGCTGTTTTTT
CASSVGLAGGTGELFF
>TRBV9|.|TRBJ2-2|.
TGTGCCAGCAGCGTTGGCACATTGAACACCGGGGAGCTGTTTTTT
CASSVGTLNTGELFF
>TRBV5-1|.|TRBJ2-5|.
TGCGCCAGCAGCCCCACAAACCCTGAGACCCAGTACTTC
CASSPTNPETQYF
>TRBV5-1|once|TRBJ2-7|.
TGCGCCAGCAGCTTGGTGGCTACCCCGGGGTACGAGCAGTACTTC
CASSLVATPGYEQYF
>TRBV6-1|few|TRBJ1-1|.
TGTGCCAGCAGGAGGAACACTGAAGCTTTCTTT
CASRRNTEAFF
>TRBV6-1|.|TRBJ2-4|TRBD2
TGTGCCAGCAGTTGGAGCGGGACTTTCCTTAGCATTCAGTACTTC
CASSWSGTFLSIQYF
>TRBV2|.|TRBJ2-3|.
TGTGCCAGCAGTGAATTCCCCGGGAGTTCGAATACGCAGTATTTT
CASSEFPGSSNTQYF
>TRBV10-3|few|TRBJ1-1|TRBD1
TGTGCCTCCCGGGACAGCACTGAAGCTTTCTTT
CASRDSTEAFF
>TRBV7-2|few|TRBJ2-3|.
TGTGCCAGCAGCTTGAGGCGGGGAGATACGCAGTATTTT
CASSLRRGDTQYF
>TRBV10-1|.|TRBJ1-1|.
TGCGCCAGCAGTCCCCGACCGACAGCTGAAGCTTTCTTT
CASSPRPTAEAFF
>TRBV27|.|TRBJ1-5|.
TGTGCCAGCAGTTTAAAACAGGGAAACAATCAGCCCCAGCATTTT
CASSLKQGNNQPQHF
>TRBV7-9|.|TRBJ2-6|.
TGTGCCAGCAGCCCCCCGCAGGGGGCCAACGTCCTGACTTTC
CASSPPQGANVLTF